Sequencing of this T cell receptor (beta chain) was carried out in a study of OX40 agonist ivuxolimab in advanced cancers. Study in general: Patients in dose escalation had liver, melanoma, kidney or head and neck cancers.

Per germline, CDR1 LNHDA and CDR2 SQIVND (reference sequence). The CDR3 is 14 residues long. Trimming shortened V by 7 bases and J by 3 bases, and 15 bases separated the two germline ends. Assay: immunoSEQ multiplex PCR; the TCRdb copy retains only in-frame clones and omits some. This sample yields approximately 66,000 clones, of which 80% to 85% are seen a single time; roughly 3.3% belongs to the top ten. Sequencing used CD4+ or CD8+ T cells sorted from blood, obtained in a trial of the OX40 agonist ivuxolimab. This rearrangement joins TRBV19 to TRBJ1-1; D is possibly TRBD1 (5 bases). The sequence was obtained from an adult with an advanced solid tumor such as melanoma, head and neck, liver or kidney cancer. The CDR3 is CASIMGVGDTEAFF. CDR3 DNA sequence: TGTGCCAGTATAATGGGGGTCGGGGACACTGAAGCTTTCTTT.